This TCR beta chain derives from a study of blood T cell repertoires in COVID-19. Turning to the study itself: From the United States, Italy and Spain came samples of acute and convalescent COVID-19.

The CDR3 contains 15 residues. V gave up 4 bases and J gave up 4 bases; unmatched junction bases: 8. Germline CDR1 LNHDA, CDR2 SQIVND (reference sequence). Only in-frame clones appear in the TCRdb table, and some are missing; sequencing was by immunoSEQ multiplex PCR. The sample shows roughly 340,000 clones, around 92% of them seen only once. The sequencing sample was made of peripheral blood. The rearrangement joins TRBV19 to TRBJ2-5; 8 bases are shared with TRBD1. The sequence derives from a woman in her 30s with COVID-19, enrolled during active disease. The CDR3 here is CASSKGQGRGETQYF. The DNA for the CDR3 is TGTGCCAGTAGTAAAGGACAGGGCAGGGGAGAGACCCAGTACTTC.